This T cell receptor beta chain was observed in a study of T cell clonality in common variable immunodeficiency. Regarding the study as a whole: Fewer deletions and N-nucleotide insertions were reportedly seen in common variable immunodeficiency TCR beta sequences.

Produced via immunoSEQ multiplex PCR; TCRdb's table is partial and in-frame only. The sample has some 25,000 clones, none seen only once; the top ten hold around 10%. This clone has more than one count but fewer than ten. Its antigen is not identified. The missing CDR3 end, 3 residues past where the read stops, is filled in from the germline J gene. CDR3 size: 17 residues. Germline assignment: CDR1 PRHDT and CDR2 FYEKMQ (reference sequence). V was pared by 2 bases and J by 8 bases, with 13 bases of the junction left unmatched. The sequencing sample was made of peripheral blood mononuclear cells. The chain joins TRBV13 to TRBJ2-1; 9 bases align to TRBD2. The receptor comes from a human donor with common variable immunodeficiency. The CDR3 bases that were read are TGTGCCAGCAGCTTACCCCTCCGCGCGGGAGGGCCCTATGAG. Protein: CASSLPLRAGGPYE. The whole CDR3 is CASSLPLRAGGPYEQFF. The full variable domain, completed using reference TRBV13 and TRBJ2-1, is AAGVIQSPRHLIKEKRETATLKCYPIPRHDTVYWYQQGPGQDPQFLISFYEKMQSDKGSIPDRFSAQQFSDYHSELNMSSLELGDSALYFCASSLPLRAGGPYEQFFGPGTRLTVL.